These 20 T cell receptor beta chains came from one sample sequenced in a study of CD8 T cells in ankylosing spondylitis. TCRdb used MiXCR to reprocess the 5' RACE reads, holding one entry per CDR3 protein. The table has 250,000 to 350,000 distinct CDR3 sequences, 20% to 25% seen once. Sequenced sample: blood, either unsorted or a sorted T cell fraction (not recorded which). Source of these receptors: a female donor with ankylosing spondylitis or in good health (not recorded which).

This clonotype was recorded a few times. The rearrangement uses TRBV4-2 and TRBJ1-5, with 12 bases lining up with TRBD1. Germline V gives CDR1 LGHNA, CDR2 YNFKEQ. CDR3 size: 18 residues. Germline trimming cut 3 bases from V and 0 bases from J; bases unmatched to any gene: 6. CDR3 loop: CASSQGTGGWNSNQPQHF. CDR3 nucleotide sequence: TGTGCCAGCAGCCAGGGGACAGGGGGCTGGAATAGCAATCAGCCCCAGCATTTT.

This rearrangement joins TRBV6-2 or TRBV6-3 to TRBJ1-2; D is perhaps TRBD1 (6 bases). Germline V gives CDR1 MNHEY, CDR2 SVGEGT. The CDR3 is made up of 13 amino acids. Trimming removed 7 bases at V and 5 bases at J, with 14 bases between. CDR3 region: CASMRTAIYGYTF. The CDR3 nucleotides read TGTGCCAGCATGCGGACAGCGATTTATGGCTACACCTTC.

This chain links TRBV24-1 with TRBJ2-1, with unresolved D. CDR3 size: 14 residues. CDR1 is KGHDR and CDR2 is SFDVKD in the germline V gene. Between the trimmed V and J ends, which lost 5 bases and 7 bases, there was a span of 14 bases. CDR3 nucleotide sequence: TGTGCCACCAGTGGGTGGCCTGCGCATAATGAGCAGTTCTTC. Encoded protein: CATSGWPAHNEQFF.

The CDR3 reads CATRGDRGYNEQFF. Here the CDR3 DNA reads TGTGCCACCCGAGGGGACAGGGGTTACAATGAGCAGTTCTTC. The chain is built from TRBV6-2 or TRBV6-3 and TRBJ2-1; 10 nucleotides align to TRBD1. The CDR3 totals 14 residues. Unmatched junction bases numbered 7, after V lost 10 bases and J lost 4 bases. Germline V CDR1 and CDR2: MNHEY, SVGEGT.

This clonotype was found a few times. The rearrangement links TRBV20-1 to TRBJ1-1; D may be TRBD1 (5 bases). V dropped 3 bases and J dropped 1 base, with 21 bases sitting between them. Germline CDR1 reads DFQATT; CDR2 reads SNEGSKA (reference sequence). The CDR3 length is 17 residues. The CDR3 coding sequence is TGCAGTGCTAGGGTCTCAGGGAAAGCCAATTCGAACACTGAAGCTTTCTTT. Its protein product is CSARVSGKANSNTEAFF.

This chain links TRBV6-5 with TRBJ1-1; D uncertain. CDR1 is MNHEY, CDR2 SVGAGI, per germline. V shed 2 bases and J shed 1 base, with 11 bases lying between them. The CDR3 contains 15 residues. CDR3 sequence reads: CASSYEHTENTEAFF. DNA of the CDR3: TGTGCCAGCAGTTACGAGCACACCGAGAACACTGAAGCTTTCTTT.

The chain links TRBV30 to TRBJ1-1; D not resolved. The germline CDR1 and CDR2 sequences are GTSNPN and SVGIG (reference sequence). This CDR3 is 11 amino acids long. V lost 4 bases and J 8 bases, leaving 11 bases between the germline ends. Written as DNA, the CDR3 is TGTGCCTGGAAAGATTTTGCGGAAGCTTTCTTT. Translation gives CAWKDFAEAFF.

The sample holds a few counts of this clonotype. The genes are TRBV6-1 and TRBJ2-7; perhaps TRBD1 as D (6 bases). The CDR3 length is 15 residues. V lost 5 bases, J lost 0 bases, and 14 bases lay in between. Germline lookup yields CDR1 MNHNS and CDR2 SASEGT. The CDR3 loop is CASSPPRDTSYEQYF. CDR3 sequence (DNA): TGTGCCAGCAGTCCTCCCCGGGACACCTCCTACGAGCAGTACTTC.

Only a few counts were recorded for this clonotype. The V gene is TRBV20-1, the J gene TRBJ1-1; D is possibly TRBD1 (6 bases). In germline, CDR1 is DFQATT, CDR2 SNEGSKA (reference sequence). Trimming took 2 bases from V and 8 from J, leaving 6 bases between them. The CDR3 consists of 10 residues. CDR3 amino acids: CSARTGEAFF. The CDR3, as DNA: TGCAGTGCTAGAACAGGGGAAGCTTTCTTT.

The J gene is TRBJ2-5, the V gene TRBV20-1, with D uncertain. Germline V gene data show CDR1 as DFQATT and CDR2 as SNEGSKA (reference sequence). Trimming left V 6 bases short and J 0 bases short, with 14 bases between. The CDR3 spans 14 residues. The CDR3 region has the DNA TGCAGTGCCCCCTTCCTAGAGTACCAAGAGACCCAGTACTTC. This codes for CSAPFLEYQETQYF.

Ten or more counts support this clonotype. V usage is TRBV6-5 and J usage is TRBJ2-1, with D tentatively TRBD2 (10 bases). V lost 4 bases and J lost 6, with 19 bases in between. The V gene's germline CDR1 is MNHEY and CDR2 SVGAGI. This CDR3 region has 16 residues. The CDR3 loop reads CASSSGLADRGNEQFF. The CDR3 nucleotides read TGTGCCAGCAGTTCCGGACTAGCGGACAGGGGCAATGAGCAGTTCTTC.

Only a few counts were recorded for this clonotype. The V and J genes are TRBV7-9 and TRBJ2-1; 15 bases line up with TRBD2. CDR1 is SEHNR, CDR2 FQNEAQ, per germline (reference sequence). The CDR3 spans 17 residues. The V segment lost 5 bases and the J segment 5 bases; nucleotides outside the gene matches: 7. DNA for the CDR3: TGTGCCAGCAGCCAAGGGACTAGCGGGAGGTTCCACAATGAGCAGTTCTTC. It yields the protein CASSQGTSGRFHNEQFF.

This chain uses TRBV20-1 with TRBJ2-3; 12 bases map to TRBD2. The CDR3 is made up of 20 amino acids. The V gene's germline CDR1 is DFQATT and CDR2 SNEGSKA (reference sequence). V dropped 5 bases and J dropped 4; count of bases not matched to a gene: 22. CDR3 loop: CSAGLAGGPFSVMVADTQYF. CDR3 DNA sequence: TGCAGTGCTGGTCTAGCGGGAGGGCCCTTTAGCGTAATGGTGGCAGATACGCAGTATTTT.

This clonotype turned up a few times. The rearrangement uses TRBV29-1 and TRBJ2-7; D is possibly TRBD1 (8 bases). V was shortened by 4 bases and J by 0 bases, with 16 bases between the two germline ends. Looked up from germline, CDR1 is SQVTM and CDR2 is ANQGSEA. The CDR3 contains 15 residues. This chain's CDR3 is CSVAGQGGGSYEQYF. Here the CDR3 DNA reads TGCAGCGTTGCTGGACAGGGAGGGGGCTCCTACGAGCAGTACTTC.

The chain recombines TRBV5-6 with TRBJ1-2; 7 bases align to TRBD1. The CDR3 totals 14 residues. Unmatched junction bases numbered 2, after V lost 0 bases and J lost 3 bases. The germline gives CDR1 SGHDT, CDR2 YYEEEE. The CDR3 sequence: CASSLGGGHYGYTF. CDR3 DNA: TGTGCCAGCAGCTTGGGAGGGGGCCACTATGGCTACACCTTC.

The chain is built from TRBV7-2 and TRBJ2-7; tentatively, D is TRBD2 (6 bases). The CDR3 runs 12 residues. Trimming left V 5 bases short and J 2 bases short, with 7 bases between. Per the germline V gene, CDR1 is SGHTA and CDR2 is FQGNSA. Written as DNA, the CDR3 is TGTGCCAGCAGCCCGGGGGCCTACGAGCAGTACTTC. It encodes CASSPGAYEQYF.

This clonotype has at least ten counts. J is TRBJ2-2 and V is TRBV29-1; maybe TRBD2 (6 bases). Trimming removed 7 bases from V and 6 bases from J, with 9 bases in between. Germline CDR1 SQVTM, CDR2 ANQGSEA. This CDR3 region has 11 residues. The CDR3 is CSGGVAGELFF. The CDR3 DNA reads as TGCAGCGGCGGGGTGGCCGGGGAGCTGTTTTTT.

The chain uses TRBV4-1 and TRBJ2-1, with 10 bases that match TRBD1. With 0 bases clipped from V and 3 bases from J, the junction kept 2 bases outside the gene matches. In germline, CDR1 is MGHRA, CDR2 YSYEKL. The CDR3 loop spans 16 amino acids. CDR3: CASSQETGGVYNEQFF. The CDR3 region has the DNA TGCGCCAGCAGCCAAGAGACAGGGGGCGTCTACAATGAGCAGTTCTTC.

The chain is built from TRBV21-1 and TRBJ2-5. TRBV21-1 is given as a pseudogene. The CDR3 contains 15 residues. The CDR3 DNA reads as TGTGCCAGCAGCTCCCCAAAAGCTACGCGGGAGACCCAGTACTTC. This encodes CASSSPKATRETQYF.

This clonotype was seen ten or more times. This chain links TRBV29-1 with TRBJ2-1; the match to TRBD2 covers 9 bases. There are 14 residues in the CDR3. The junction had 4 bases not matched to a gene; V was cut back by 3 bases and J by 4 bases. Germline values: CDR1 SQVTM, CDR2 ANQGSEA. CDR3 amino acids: CSVEGGRVYNEQFF. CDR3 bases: TGCAGCGTTGAGGGCGGGAGGGTTTACAATGAGCAGTTCTTC.